One and the same sample provided the 32 T cell receptor beta chains below, sequenced in a study of blood T cell repertoires in COVID-19. Using immunoSEQ multiplex PCR, the repertoire was profiled, and TCRdb retains in-frame clones only, with some absent. The sample yields around 390,000 clones, about 87% seen once. The sequenced sample was PBMCs or T cells enriched from blood (not recorded which). The source of these receptors is a woman aged 50 to 60 who had recovered from COVID-19.

The chain's CDR3 is CASTSSGLEQFF. DNA of the CDR3: TGTGCCAGCACCAGTTCAGGACTGGAGCAGTTCTTC. This sequence joins TRBV9 and TRBJ2-1; tentative D call: TRBD2 (5 bases). The CDR3 has 12 amino acids. The V gene lost 6 bases and the J gene lost 10 bases, with 14 bases spanning the gap. Per the germline V gene, CDR1 is SGDLS and CDR2 is YYNGEE.

The V call is TRBV4-3, the J call TRBJ1-2; the D is unclear. The CDR3 runs 13 residues. The ends were cut back, 0 bases at V and 8 bases at J, with 10 bases in the middle. The V gene's germline CDR1 is LGHNA and CDR2 YSLEER. CDR3 sequence: CASSQDKWRGYTF. The CDR3, as DNA: TGCGCCAGCAGCCAAGATAAGTGGCGGGGCTACACCTTC.

The rearrangement joins TRBV12-3 or TRBV12-4 to TRBJ1-1, with 10 bases matching TRBD1. J gave up 10 bases and V 10 bases, and 12 bases lay outside the gene matches. This CDR3 is built from 13 residues. The CDR3 DNA reads TGTGCCACCTCCCCCGGGACAGGGGATTTAGCTTTCTTT. Its protein is CATSPGTGDLAFF.

The chain uses TRBV27 and TRBJ1-2, with 9 bases that match TRBD1. Germline V gene sequence: CDR1 MNHEY, CDR2 SMNVEV (reference sequence). V lost 4 bases to trimming and J lost 7 bases; unmatched junction nucleotides: 13. The CDR3 extends over 16 amino acids. CDR3 amino acids: CASSSQPGTGLGGYTF. The DNA of the CDR3 is TGTGCCAGCAGTTCCCAACCCGGGACAGGGTTGGGTGGCTACACCTTC.

This sequence joins TRBV4-1 and TRBJ2-1, with D maybe TRBD2 (5 bases). Germline V gives CDR1 MGHRA, CDR2 YSYEKL. The CDR3 extends over 15 amino acids. The V and J ends lost 4 bases and 4 bases respectively, with 14 bases between them. CDR3 sequence reads: CASSPPIEGYNEQFF. In DNA form, the CDR3 reads TGCGCCAGCAGCCCCCCCATAGAGGGTTACAATGAGCAGTTCTTC.

The chain links TRBV5-1 to TRBJ1-4; D possibly corresponds to TRBD1 (5 bases). Trimming removed 3 bases from V and 4 bases from J, with 13 bases in between. Germline loops: CDR1 SGHRS, CDR2 YFSETQ. This CDR3 has 15 residues. For the CDR3, the DNA is TGCGCCAGCAGCTGGGCGGGACGGAATAATGAAAAACTGTTTTTT. This gives the protein CASSWAGRNNEKLFF. The variable domain in full, with the rest retrieved from reference TRBV5-1 and TRBJ1-4, is KAGVTQTPRYLIKTRGQQVTLSCSPISGHRSVSWYQQTPGQGLQFLFEYFSETQRNKGNFPGRFSGRQFSNSRSEMNVSTLELGDSALYLCASSWAGRNNEKLFFGSGTQLSVL.

The J gene is TRBJ1-2, the V gene TRBV5-6; D remains unclear. Trimming shortened V by 3 bases and J by 7 bases, and 16 bases separated the two germline ends. Germline CDR1 reads SGHDT; CDR2 reads YYEEEE. CDR3 length: 14 residues. CDR3 sequence reads: CASSSNLGVGGYTF. The CDR3, as DNA: TGTGCCAGCAGCTCCAACTTGGGAGTTGGTGGCTACACCTTC.

In the case of this clone: In the same sample, other DNA sequences code for this CDR3. This chain joins TRBV5-1 and TRBJ1-1, with D perhaps TRBD1 (5 bases). This CDR3 has 13 amino acids. The germline V gene encodes CDR1 SGHRS and CDR2 YFSETQ. Trimming pared 4 bases from V and 1 base from J, leaving 8 bases between. The CDR3 DNA reads TGCGCCAGCAGCCCCGGACAGAACACTGAAGCTTTCTTT. It specifies CASSPGQNTEAFF.

Concerning this clone itself: Other DNA sequences within the sample encode an identical CDR3. The chain combines TRBV6-5 with TRBJ1-1; 7 nucleotides align to TRBD1. CDR1 and CDR2 (germline): MNHEY, SVGAGI. The CDR3 totals 13 residues. The V gene end was trimmed by 0 bases and the J gene end by 5 bases; junction bases not matched to a gene: 0. The CDR3 protein is CASSYSQGTEAFF. The CDR3 nucleotides read TGTGCCAGCAGTTACTCACAGGGGACTGAAGCTTTCTTT.

As regards this clone: The sample contains more than one DNA sequence encoding this CDR3. The chain carries TRBV29-1 and TRBJ1-1; D perhaps matches TRBD1 (6 bases). CDR3 length equals 13 residues. The germline gives CDR1 SQVTM, CDR2 ANQGSEA. V was pared by 0 bases and J by 1 base, with 6 bases between. As DNA, the CDR3 is TGCAGCGTTGAAGACAGGGGGAACACTGAAGCTTTCTTT. Its protein is CSVEDRGNTEAFF.

This chain joins TRBV6-4 and TRBJ1-2; D is undetermined. Trimming cost V 3 bases and J 8 bases, with 13 bases left between them. Germline CDR1 MRHNA, CDR2 SNTAGT. This CDR3 is 13 amino acids long. The CDR3 DNA reads TGTGCCAGCAGTGAGAGAGGCCGAGGCGGCTACACCTTC. It codes for CASSERGRGGYTF.

The genes are TRBV30 and TRBJ1-2; D is perhaps TRBD1 (5 bases). Germline V CDR1 and CDR2: GTSNPN, SVGIG (reference sequence). CDR3 length: 14 residues. With 1 base removed from V and 3 bases from J, the gap between germline ends came to 12 bases. The CDR3 DNA reads as TGTGCCTGGAGTGCCCCAGGGAGGGACTATGGCTACACCTTC. Translation gives CAWSAPGRDYGYTF.

The V and J genes are TRBV24-1 and TRBJ2-7, with 10 bases lining up with TRBD1. V was pared by 4 bases and J by 4 bases, with 6 bases of the junction left unmatched. Germline CDR1 is KGHDR and CDR2 is SFDVKD. CDR3 length: 15 amino acids. The CDR3 loop reads CATSDPGTGAYEQYF. CDR3 DNA sequence: TGTGCCACCAGTGACCCCGGGACAGGGGCTTACGAGCAGTACTTC.

The chain recombines TRBV18 with TRBJ1-2; 7 nucleotides line up with TRBD1. The CDR3 covers 17 residues. Germline assignment: CDR1 KGHSH and CDR2 LQKENI. V was pared by 4 bases and J by 7 bases, with 18 bases of the junction left unmatched. Here the CDR3 reads CASSLNRGLEIISGYTF. The DNA of the CDR3 is TGTGCCAGCTCACTTAACAGGGGATTGGAGATAATTTCTGGCTACACCTTC.

The genes are TRBV5-6 and TRBJ2-7; TRBD1 agrees at 7 bases. The V gene end was trimmed by 5 bases and the J gene end by 5 bases; junction bases not matched to a gene: 13. Germline V gene data show CDR1 as SGHDT and CDR2 as YYEEEE. The CDR3 extends over 15 amino acids. Written as DNA, the CDR3 is TGTGCCAGCAGTATGCCGCCCGGACAGGATAACGAGCAGTACTTC. Translation: CASSMPPGQDNEQYF.

This clone was observed once. The chain is built from TRBV19 and TRBJ2-3; D possibly corresponds to TRBD2 (7 bases). Germline lookup yields CDR1 LNHDA and CDR2 SQIVND (reference sequence). The CDR3 is 16 residues long. V lost 7 bases, J lost 2 bases, and 19 bases lay in between. CDR3 coding DNA: TGTGCCAGTAAAAGGGCCGCGGGGGCCTACACAGATACGCAGTATTTT. Its protein product is CASKRAAGAYTDTQYF.

The chain has TRBV10-3 and TRBJ2-2; tentative D call: TRBD1 (6 bases). CDR1 is ENHRY and CDR2 is SYGVKD in the germline V gene. V lost 4 bases, J lost 1 base, and 7 bases lay in between. This CDR3 has 14 residues. The CDR3 loop is CAISGQENTGELFF. The CDR3 bases are TGTGCCATCAGTGGACAGGAGAACACCGGGGAGCTGTTTTTT.

The chain uses TRBV6-1 and TRBJ1-5; D unresolved. Trimming cost V 0 bases and J 7 bases, with 13 bases left between them. This CDR3 comprises 15 residues. CDR1 and CDR2 (germline): MNHNS, SASEGT. DNA of the CDR3: TGTGCCAGCAGTGAAGCGTCCGACGGGAGGCAGCCCCAGCATTTT. This translates into CASSEASDGRQPQHF.

This clone occurred a few times. The V call is TRBV19, the J call TRBJ2-3, with 7 nucleotides matching TRBD2. Trimming cost V 5 bases and J 0 bases; bases outside gene matches: 8. The CDR3 is made up of 16 amino acids. Germline V gene lookup returns CDR1 LNHDA and CDR2 SQIVND (reference sequence). CDR3 in DNA: TGTGCCAGTAGTCTTAGCGGGTACTTTAGCACAGATACGCAGTATTTT. The encoded protein is CASSLSGYFSTDTQYF. The entire variable domain, with the rest obtained from reference TRBV19 and TRBJ2-3, is as follows: DGGITQSPKYLFRKEGQNVTLSCEQNLNHDAMYWYRQDPGQGLRLIYYSQIVNDFQKGDIAEGYSVSREKKESFPLTVTSAQKNPTAFYLCASSLSGYFSTDTQYFGPGTRLTVL.

In this sample, this clone turned up a few times. The chain has TRBV19 and TRBJ2-2; 7 nucleotides match TRBD1. The CDR3 has 13 residues. V gave up 10 bases and J gave up 6 bases; unmatched junction bases: 8. Germline V gene data show CDR1 as LNHDA and CDR2 as SQIVND (reference sequence). CDR3 nucleotide sequence: TGTGCCACGGGGACACAGGGGCCCGGGGAGCTGTTTTTT. Translation gives CATGTQGPGELFF. Filled out from reference TRBV19 and TRBJ2-2, the complete variable domain reads DGGITQSPKYLFRKEGQNVTLSCEQNLNHDAMYWYRQDPGQGLRLIYYSQIVNDFQKGDIAEGYSVSREKKESFPLTVTSAQKNPTAFYLCATGTQGPGELFFGEGSRLTVL.

This sequence joins TRBV6-2 or TRBV6-3 and TRBJ1-2; D is uncertain. The germline V gene encodes CDR1 MNHEY and CDR2 SVGEGT. The CDR3 is 15 residues long. V lost 2 bases to trimming and J lost 0 bases, with 10 bases between them. The CDR3 sequence is CASSYKRMANYGYTF. CDR3 bases: TGTGCCAGCAGTTACAAGCGCATGGCTAACTATGGCTACACCTTC.

This chain uses TRBV19 with TRBJ1-2; D possibly corresponds to TRBD1 (5 bases). CDR3 size: 15 residues. Germline CDR1 and CDR2: LNHDA and SQIVND (reference sequence). Trimming removed 4 bases at V and 3 bases at J, with 15 bases between. DNA of the CDR3: TGTGCCAGTAGTAACGGGGGTGAGGGCCACTATGGCTACACCTTC. Translating gives CASSNGGEGHYGYTF.

The CDR3 sequence is CATNRLAGVSTDTQYF. The CDR3 region has the DNA TGTGCCACAAATAGACTAGCGGGGGTTAGCACAGATACGCAGTATTTT. This chain links TRBV19 with TRBJ2-3; the match to TRBD2 covers 12 bases. The junction had 8 bases not matched to a gene; V was cut back by 10 bases and J by 0 bases. The germline CDR1 and CDR2 sequences are LNHDA and SQIVND (reference sequence). This CDR3 comprises 16 residues. Using reference TRBV19 and TRBJ2-3 for the parts outside the CDR3, the full variable domain is DGGITQSPKYLFRKEGQNVTLSCEQNLNHDAMYWYRQDPGQGLRLIYYSQIVNDFQKGDIAEGYSVSREKKESFPLTVTSAQKNPTAFYLCATNRLAGVSTDTQYFGPGTRLTVL.

CDR3 amino acids: CASSFGQGKQETQYF. The DNA of the CDR3 is TGTGCCAGCAGCTTCGGCCAGGGGAAGCAAGAGACCCAGTACTTC. V and J are TRBV5-4 and TRBJ2-5; maybe TRBD1 (6 bases). Trimming took 2 bases from V and 2 from J, leaving 13 bases between them. This CDR3 is built from 15 residues. CDR1 is SGHNT and CDR2 is YYREEE in the germline V gene (reference sequence).

The chain is built from TRBV5-8 and TRBJ2-3; weak D call: TRBD2 (5 bases). The CDR3 totals 15 residues. The V end was cut by 5 bases, the J end by 1 base, with 14 bases between. Germline V gives CDR1 SGHTS, CDR2 YDEGEE. CDR3 nucleotides: TGTGCCAGCAGTCGGGGTGTAGGTCGCACAGATACGCAGTATTTT. This sequence encodes CASSRGVGRTDTQYF.

V is TRBV2 and J is TRBJ1-1; weak D call: TRBD1 (6 bases). Trimming pared 6 bases from V and 0 bases from J, leaving 20 bases between. Germline V lookup: CDR1 SNHLY, CDR2 FYNNEI. This CDR3 has 17 amino acids. The CDR3 reads CASSLDLAGTMNTEAFF. For the CDR3, the DNA is TGTGCCAGCAGCCTGGATCTCGCCGGGACAATGAACACTGAAGCTTTCTTT.

This clone showed up just a few times. The chain recombines TRBV6-5 with TRBJ2-5; D is possibly TRBD2 (7 bases). The germline V gene encodes CDR1 MNHEY and CDR2 SVGAGI. The V end lost 7 bases, the J end lost 4 bases, and 16 bases lay between the germline ends. CDR3 length: 14 residues. CDR3 region: CASKLGGPGETQYF. The CDR3 bases are TGTGCCAGCAAGTTGGGGGGGCCCGGAGAGACCCAGTACTTC.

This clone was recorded a few times. The V and J genes are TRBV5-1 and TRBJ1-4; 8 bases match TRBD1. With 4 bases clipped from V and 4 bases from J, the junction kept 6 bases outside the gene matches. The germline gives CDR1 SGHRS, CDR2 YFSETQ. This CDR3 has 15 amino acids. The CDR3 nucleotides are TGCGCCAGCAGCGCGACCGACAGGGGTAATGAAAAACTGTTTTTT. Translated, it gives CASSATDRGNEKLFF.

CDR3 residues: CASRNRDRALEQYF. The CDR3 nucleotides read TGTGCCAGCAGAAACCGGGACAGGGCGCTCGAGCAGTACTTC. The chain uses TRBV5-6 and TRBJ2-7; 9 bases are shared with TRBD1. The CDR3 loop spans 14 amino acids. V lost 5 bases, J lost 6 bases, and 9 bases stayed unmatched. Germline-derived CDR1 and CDR2 are SGHDT and YYEEEE.

Only one count was recorded for this clone. This chain joins TRBV2 and TRBJ1-2; TRBD1 might be the D (5 bases). CDR1 and CDR2 from the germline V gene are SNHLY and FYNNEI. V lost 0 bases to trimming and J lost 7 bases, with 9 bases between them. The CDR3 extends over 13 amino acids. This chain's CDR3 is CASSEAPGGGYTF. CDR3 in DNA: TGTGCCAGCAGTGAAGCGCCCGGGGGTGGCTACACCTTC.

The chain links TRBV3-1 (or the pseudogene TRBV3-2) to TRBJ1-1, with a possible D match to TRBD1 (5 bases). The germline V and J ends were trimmed by 3 bases and 3 bases, with 14 bases remaining between them. Germline-derived CDR1 and CDR2 are LGHDT and YNNKEL (reference sequence). This CDR3 spans 15 amino acids. The CDR3 sequence: CASSQGGGMDTEAFF. CDR3 DNA: TGTGCCAGCAGCCAGGGGGGTGGTATGGACACTGAAGCTTTCTTT.

The CDR3 reads CASSQRQRPNYGYTF. DNA for the CDR3: TGTGCCAGCAGCCAGAGACAGCGCCCAAACTATGGCTACACCTTC. The rearrangement joins TRBV7-2 to TRBJ1-2, with D perhaps TRBD1 (5 bases). V was pared by 5 bases and J by 2 bases, with 15 bases between. Germline values: CDR1 SGHTA, CDR2 FQGNSA. The CDR3 has 15 amino acids. Full variable domain (remainder filled in from reference TRBV7-2 and TRBJ1-2): GAGVSQSPSNKVTEKGKDVELRCDPISGHTALYWYRQSLGQGLEFLIYFQGNSAPDKSGLPSDRFSAERTGGSVSTLTIQRTQQEDSAVYLCASSQRQRPNYGYTFGSGTRLTVV.